The clone carrying this T cell receptor (beta chain) was recorded a few times. The CDR3 length is 11 residues. V gave up 5 bases and J gave up 7 bases, with 8 bases separating them. CDR1 and CDR2 (germline): SEHNR, FQNEAQ (reference sequence). Time point defined: baseline, week 1 (first vaccination visit). Treatment denoted: pre-vaccination baseline after standard-of-care therapy. This entry comes from a study of a mutant IDH1 vaccine in newly diagnosed glioma. Across the study: Most patients had received both radiotherapy and temozolomide, the prior options being radiotherapy, temozolomide, or both.

TCRdb's copy holds only in-frame clones and misses some; the assay was immunoSEQ multiplex PCR. The sample shows some 16,000 clones, 70% to 80% of them seen only once. The sample in question was PBMCs, obtained from a glioma patient treated with radiotherapy, temozolomide or both. This TCR derives from a man aged 35-49 years with glioma. The chain uses TRBV7-9 and TRBJ1-1; D may be TRBD1 (5 bases). The CDR3 nucleotides are TGTGCCAGCAGCAAGGGGCTTGAAGCTTTCTTT. This gives the protein CASSKGLEAFF. Complete variable domain (other parts from reference TRBV7-9 and TRBJ1-1): DTGVSQNPRHKITKRGQNVTFRCDPISEHNRLYWYRQTLGQGPEFLTYFQNEAQLEKSRLLSDRFSAERPKGSFSTLEIQRTEQGDSAMYLCASSKGLEAFFGQGTRLTVV.